Reported below is one TCR beta chain. As yet, its antigen is unknown. Inclusion characteristics of ophthalmopathy patients comprised a Clinical Activity Score of at least 3, a NOSPECS grade of at least 4, and duration under 3 months. Exclusion of patients followed from uncontrolled infection, other autoimmune disease, pregnancy or lactation. The data belong to a study of T cells in Graves' hyperthyroidism and ophthalmopathy. Study-level results: The majority of expanded thyroid clonotypes above 0.001 also appeared in blood.

TCR beta CDR3 regions were amplified from RNA transcripts. The TCR CDR3 was amplified in a first-round RT-PCR using the HTBI primer set. Via MiXCR, TCRdb re-called the multiplex PCR reads, giving one row per CDR3 protein. The data show about half a million distinct CDR3 sequences, with 22% seen just once and about 49% held by the top ten. The CDR3 contains 15 residues. Germline trimming cut 1 base from V and 9 bases from J; bases unmatched to any gene: 10. Germline CDR1 SGHTA, CDR2 FQGNSA. The rearrangement uses TRBV7-2 and TRBJ2-7, with 9 bases aligning to TRBD2. The specimen sequenced was blood. The sequence derives from a woman in her 70s with Graves' ophthalmopathy. CDR3: CASSLGSGGFLGQYF. The DNA for the CDR3 is TGTGCCAGCAGCTTAGGTAGCGGGGGATTCTTAGGGCAGTACTTC.